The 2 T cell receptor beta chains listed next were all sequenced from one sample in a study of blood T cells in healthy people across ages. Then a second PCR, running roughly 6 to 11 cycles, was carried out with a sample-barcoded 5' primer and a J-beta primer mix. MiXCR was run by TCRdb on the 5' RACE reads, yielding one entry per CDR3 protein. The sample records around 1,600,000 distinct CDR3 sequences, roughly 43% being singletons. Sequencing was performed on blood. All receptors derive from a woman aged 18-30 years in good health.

CDR3 in DNA: TGTGCCAGCAGCTTATGGCCAGGGTCATCGGATACGCAGTATTTT. It translates to CASSLWPGSSDTQYF. V and J are TRBV11-2 and TRBJ2-3, with a weak D call TRBD1 (5 bases). V was pared by 2 bases and J by 6 bases, with 15 bases between. The CDR3 runs 15 residues. In germline, CDR1 is SGHAT, CDR2 FQNNGV.

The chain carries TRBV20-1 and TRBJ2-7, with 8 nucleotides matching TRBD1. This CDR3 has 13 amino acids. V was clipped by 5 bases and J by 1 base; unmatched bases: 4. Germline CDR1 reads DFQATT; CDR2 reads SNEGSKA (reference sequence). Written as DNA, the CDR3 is TGCAGTGCTTGGGACAGGCTGTCCTACGAGCAGTACTTC. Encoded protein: CSAWDRLSYEQYF.